The sequence of this T cell receptor beta chain was determined in a study of resident and recirculating memory T cells in vitiligo. CDR1 and CDR2 from the germline V gene are MGHDK and SYGVNS. CDR3 size: 14 residues. The V gene end was trimmed by 4 bases and the J gene end by 2 bases; junction bases not matched to a gene: 2. Only in-frame clones appear in the TCRdb table, and some are missing; sequencing was by immunoSEQ multiplex PCR. The table lists roughly 80,000 clones, about 91% of them singletons. The sample comprised blood. This receptor was identified in a male donor with vitiligo. The chain links TRBV25-1 to TRBJ1-2, with 9 bases lining up with TRBD1. The CDR3 DNA reads as TGTGCCAGCAGTGCTGGGACAGGGAACTATGGCTACACCTTC. Translation: CASSAGTGNYGYTF.